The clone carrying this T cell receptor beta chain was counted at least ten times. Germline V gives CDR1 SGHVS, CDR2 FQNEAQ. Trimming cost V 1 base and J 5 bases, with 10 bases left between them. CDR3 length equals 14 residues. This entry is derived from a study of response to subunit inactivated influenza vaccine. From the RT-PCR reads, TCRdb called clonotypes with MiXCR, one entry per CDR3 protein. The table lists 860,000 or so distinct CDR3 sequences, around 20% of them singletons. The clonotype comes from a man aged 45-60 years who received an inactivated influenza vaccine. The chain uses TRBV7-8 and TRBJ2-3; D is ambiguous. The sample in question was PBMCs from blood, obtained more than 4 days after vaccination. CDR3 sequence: CASSLDPMIDTQYF. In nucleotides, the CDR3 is TGTGCCAGCAGCTTAGATCCCATGATAGATACGCAGTATTTT.